This TCR beta chain was sequenced in a study of blood T cell repertoires in COVID-19. Background on the study: Nucleic acid was either cDNA or gDNA, and it came from T cells, B-cell-depleted T cells, or PBMCs.

This CDR3 comprises 17 residues. V shed 4 bases and J 6 bases; nucleotides not matched to a gene: 8. Per germline, CDR1 SGHRS and CDR2 YFSETQ. As handled by the study authors: Reference gene primer amplification yielded estimated nucleated cell counts. TCRdb's table, derived via immunoSEQ multiplex PCR, lists solely in-frame clones and lacks some. From that table come the V and J calls and clone size; the DNA was used to work out D and trimming. The sample has about 69,000 clones; roughly 80% are singletons. One Seattle source followed patients from active infection through their disease course. The TCR was taken from a man aged 50 or older with COVID-19, enrolled during active disease. Sequencing was performed on peripheral blood. V gene TRBV5-1 combines with J gene TRBJ2-1; 15 bases fit TRBD2. The CDR3 reads CASSIVPGLAGGNEQFF. For the CDR3, the DNA is TGCGCCAGCAGCATAGTCCCGGGACTAGCGGGGGGCAATGAGCAGTTCTTC.